The present T cell receptor beta chain was sequenced within a study of T-cell reconstitution after alpha-beta-depleted transplantation in children. The sample holds a few counts of this clonotype. The authors prepared the TCRbeta library with unique molecular identifiers. TCRdb processed the PCR reads anew with MiXCR; each CDR3 protein has one entry. In the table there are about 610,000 distinct CDR3 sequences, roughly a tenth of which are singletons. The source was PBMCs from the stem cell graft donor, collected from the stem cell graft. This clonotype was sampled from a human donor who donated a stem cell graft to a child with acute myeloid leukemia.

In nucleotides, the CDR3 is TGCAGTGCTAGATATCTGAGCTACGAGCAGTACTTC. This gives the protein CSARYLSYEQYF. V gene TRBV20-1 combines with J gene TRBJ2-7; D call uncertain. From germline, CDR1 is DFQATT and CDR2 SNEGSKA (reference sequence). The CDR3 length is 12 residues. The V gene lost 2 bases and the J gene lost 3 bases, with 8 bases spanning the gap.